The 13 T cell receptor beta chains reported below all come from one sample, sequenced in a study of radiotherapy plus CTLA-4 blockade in lung cancer. TCRdb's table, derived via immunoSEQ multiplex PCR, lists solely in-frame clones and lacks some. Counted here are 85,000 to 90,000 clones, approximately 79% occurring once; the ten biggest clones make up around 15%. Sequences were derived from peripheral blood, sampled from a patient treated with radiotherapy plus ipilimumab. The receptors here all came from a human donor with non-small cell lung cancer that progressed on radiotherapy plus ipilimumab.

V and J are TRBV4-1 and TRBJ1-2; a weak D match, TRBD1 (5 bases). CDR3 size: 17 residues. Trimming took off 4 bases at V and 4 bases at J, with 22 bases between the two ends. Germline assignment: CDR1 MGHRA and CDR2 YSYEKL. The CDR3 DNA follows: TGCGCCAGCAGCCCCATCAGGGAGACAGATACAGTCTATGGCTACACCTTC. Its protein is CASSPIRETDTVYGYTF.

The rearrangement uses TRBV19 and TRBJ1-2; 12 bases map to TRBD1. The CDR3 has 14 residues. Unmatched junction bases numbered 5, after V lost 6 bases and J lost 6 bases. Looked up from germline, CDR1 is LNHDA and CDR2 is SQIVND (reference sequence). Here the CDR3 DNA reads TGTGCCAGTAGGGGGGACAGGGGGCATGATGGCTACACCTTC. Amino acids: CASRGDRGHDGYTF.

The chain links TRBV10-3 to TRBJ1-2, with TRBD1 matching over 10 bases. Germline loops: CDR1 ENHRY, CDR2 SYGVKD. The V gene end was trimmed by 7 bases and the J gene end by 7 bases; junction bases not matched to a gene: 9. This CDR3 region has 14 residues. The CDR3 DNA follows: TGTGCCATCAACATGGACAGGGGGAATGGTGGCTACACCTTC. Its translation: CAINMDRGNGGYTF.

This clone was recorded only once. The chain uses TRBV28 and TRBJ1-5; TRBD1 matches at 7 bases. Germline V CDR1 and CDR2: MDHEN, SYDVKM. The V gene end was trimmed by 5 bases and the J gene end by 4 bases; junction bases not matched to a gene: 11. The CDR3 has 16 amino acids. The CDR3 is CASSPPTGFGNQPQHF. The CDR3 DNA reads TGTGCCAGCAGTCCCCCGACAGGGTTCGGGAATCAGCCCCAGCATTTT.

The chain combines TRBV9 with TRBJ2-3; 11 nucleotides line up with TRBD2. This CDR3 region has 15 residues. Trimming removed 0 bases from V and 3 bases from J; junction bases left unmatched: 0. From germline, CDR1 is SGDLS and CDR2 YYNGEE. CDR3 bases: TGTGCCAGCAGCGTAGGGACTAGCGGGACAGATACGCAGTATTTT. This sequence encodes CASSVGTSGTDTQYF.

V is TRBV6-5 and J is TRBJ2-1; D is ambiguous. The germline gives CDR1 MNHEY, CDR2 SVGAGI. The CDR3 is 13 residues long. Trimming removed 6 bases from V and 2 bases from J, with 8 bases in between. For the CDR3, the DNA is TGTGCCAGCAGGAGCGCGCCCTACAATGAGCAGTTCTTC. Translated, it gives CASRSAPYNEQFF.

V gene TRBV6-6 combines with J gene TRBJ1-2; D remains ambiguous. Per germline, CDR1 MNHNY and CDR2 SVGAGI (reference sequence). The CDR3 sequence is 11 residues long. The V end was cut by 0 bases, the J end by 12 bases, with 8 bases between. CDR3 coding DNA: TGTGCCAGCAGTTACTCTGGGGAACACACCTTC. Protein: CASSYSGEHTF.

This clone was observed a single time. The chain links TRBV28 to TRBJ1-1; D perhaps matches TRBD1 (5 bases). Germline values: CDR1 MDHEN, CDR2 SYDVKM. Trimming cost V 8 bases and J 0 bases, with 25 bases left between them. This CDR3 is built from 18 residues. As DNA, the CDR3 is TGTGCCAGCCTCTCTTATAGATCGGGACTCCTCATGAACACTGAAGCTTTCTTT. This encodes CASLSYRSGLLMNTEAFF.

This chain connects TRBV7-2 to TRBJ2-2; weak D call: TRBD1 (6 bases). This CDR3 is 14 amino acids long. V was clipped by 0 bases and J by 7 bases, with 9 bases between them. Germline CDR1 reads SGHTA; CDR2 reads FQGNSA. CDR3 in DNA: TGTGCCAGCAGCTTAGCGCAGGGGTACGGGGAGCTGTTTTTT. Translating gives CASSLAQGYGELFF. The full variable domain, completed using reference TRBV7-2 and TRBJ2-2, is GAGVSQSPSNKVTEKGKDVELRCDPISGHTALYWYRQSLGQGLEFLIYFQGNSAPDKSGLPSDRFSAERTGGSVSTLTIQRTQQEDSAVYLCASSLAQGYGELFFGEGSRLTVL.

V usage is TRBV5-1 and J usage is TRBJ2-7; 8 bases agree with TRBD1. J lost 3 bases, V lost 2 bases, and 7 bases had no gene match. The CDR3 sequence is 15 residues long. Germline CDR1 SGHRS, CDR2 YFSETQ. CDR3: CASSFLTGGSYEQYF. The CDR3 DNA reads as TGCGCCAGCAGCTTCCTTACAGGGGGGAGCTACGAGCAGTACTTC.

V usage is TRBV7-2 and J usage is TRBJ1-2; D may be TRBD1 (5 bases). The germline V gene encodes CDR1 SGHTA and CDR2 FQGNSA. V lost 8 bases and J 1 base, leaving 14 bases between the germline ends. The CDR3 length is 14 residues. The CDR3 DNA reads TGTGCCAGCCCCCAGGTGGGGGGTAACTATGGCTACACCTTC. The encoded protein is CASPQVGGNYGYTF. The whole variable domain, remainder taken from reference TRBV7-2 and TRBJ1-2, is GAGVSQSPSNKVTEKGKDVELRCDPISGHTALYWYRQSLGQGLEFLIYFQGNSAPDKSGLPSDRFSAERTGGSVSTLTIQRTQQEDSAVYLCASPQVGGNYGYTFGSGTRLTVV.

This clone has a handful of counts. The chain is built from TRBV5-6 and TRBJ2-7; D not certain. The V gene lost 0 bases and the J gene lost 3 bases, with 10 bases spanning the gap. From germline, CDR1 is SGHDT and CDR2 YYEEEE. There are 14 residues in the CDR3. The CDR3 DNA sequence: TGTGCCAGCAGCTTGGGGTCTTCTGTCTACGAGCAGTACTTC. Amino acids: CASSLGSSVYEQYF.

The chain has TRBV28 and TRBJ1-5; 10 bases align to TRBD1. The CDR3 loop spans 15 amino acids. Per the germline V gene, CDR1 is MDHEN and CDR2 is SYDVKM. Trimming removed 3 bases from V and 7 bases from J; junction bases left unmatched: 6. CDR3 amino acids: CASSLSGQGGQPQHF. For the CDR3, the DNA is TGTGCCAGCAGTTTGAGTGGACAGGGGGGGCAGCCCCAGCATTTT.